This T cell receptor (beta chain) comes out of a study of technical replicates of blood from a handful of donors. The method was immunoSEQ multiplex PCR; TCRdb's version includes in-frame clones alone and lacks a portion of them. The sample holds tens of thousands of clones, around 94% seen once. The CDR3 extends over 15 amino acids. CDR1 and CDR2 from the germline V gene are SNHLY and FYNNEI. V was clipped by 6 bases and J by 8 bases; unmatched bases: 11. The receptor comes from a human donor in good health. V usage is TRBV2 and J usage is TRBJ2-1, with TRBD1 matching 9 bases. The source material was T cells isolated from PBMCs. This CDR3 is CASRPPGQGFDEQFF. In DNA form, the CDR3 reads TGTGCCAGCAGACCACCGGGACAGGGTTTCGATGAGCAGTTCTTC.